The 18 T cell receptor beta chains below all came from one sample that was sequenced in a study of beta chain features in type 1 diabetes. Expressed TCRB transcripts were sequenced because the isolated RNA had all been reverse transcribed beforehand. Generated by immunoSEQ multiplex PCR, the TCRdb table keeps only in-frame clones and is missing some. The sample has approximately 17,000 clones, 45% to 55% seen once. The specimen was stem cell memory CD4+ T cells from blood. The receptors were sampled from a woman younger than 30 in good health.

This chain joins TRBV6-5 and TRBJ1-2; TRBD1 matches 12 bases. The ends lost 6 bases at V and 8 bases at J; junction bases unmatched: 4. Germline loops: CDR1 MNHEY, CDR2 SVGAGI. The CDR3 contains 13 residues. The DNA of the CDR3 is TGTGCCAGCAGGGGACAGGGGGCCTACGGCTACACCTTC. This encodes CASRGQGAYGYTF.

The rearrangement links TRBV19 to TRBJ1-5, with TRBD1 matching 12 bases. The CDR3 has 15 amino acids. CDR1 and CDR2 (germline): LNHDA, SQIVND (reference sequence). V dropped 6 bases and J dropped 4; count of bases not matched to a gene: 4. The CDR3 region has the DNA TGTGCCAGTAGGGGGGGACAGGGGGCGAATCAGCCCCAGCATTTT. The encoded protein is CASRGGQGANQPQHF.

The chain combines TRBV7-2 with TRBJ2-1, with a possible D match to TRBD2 (5 bases). There are 13 residues in the CDR3. Trimming left V 0 bases short and J 11 bases short, with 11 bases between. The V gene's germline CDR1 is SGHTA and CDR2 FQGNSA. The CDR3 DNA reads as TGTGCCAGCAGCTTAGCTCCGAGGGATCAGCAGTTCTTC. It encodes CASSLAPRDQQFF.

The chain uses TRBV4-1 and TRBJ1-2, with 10 bases lining up with TRBD1. The CDR3 is 17 residues long. The germline V gene has CDR1 MGHRA and CDR2 YSYEKL. V shed 5 bases, J shed 7 bases, and the junction held 16 bases outside the gene matches. The CDR3 DNA is TGCGCCAGCAGCACTCTAGGACGCGGACAGGGGGAAACTGGCTACACCTTC. Its translation: CASSTLGRGQGETGYTF.

The chain links TRBV14 to TRBJ1-1; 8 bases fit TRBD1. Trimming cost V 5 bases and J 1 base; bases outside gene matches: 6. The CDR3 length is 15 residues. Germline CDR1 and CDR2: SGHDN and FVKESK. The CDR3: CASSENRGRNTEAFF. As DNA, the CDR3 is TGTGCCAGCAGCGAAAACAGGGGGAGGAACACTGAAGCTTTCTTT.

This clone was detected only a few times. This chain uses TRBV7-3 with TRBJ2-2; 10 nucleotides line up with TRBD1. Trimming at V came to 0 bases and at J to 4 bases, leaving 5 bases not matched to a gene. The germline CDR1 and CDR2 sequences are SGHTA and FQGTGA. The CDR3 sequence is 17 residues long. CDR3 DNA sequence: TGTGCCAGCAGCTTAACTAGACAGGGGGCGCGCACCGGGGAGCTGTTTTTT. Its protein product is CASSLTRQGARTGELFF.

The rearrangement links TRBV15 to TRBJ1-3, with TRBD1 as a possible D gene (5 bases). Trimming stripped 1 base from V and 0 bases from J, with 16 bases between. CDR1 is LNHNV, CDR2 YYDKDF, per germline (reference sequence). The CDR3 sequence is 18 residues long. The CDR3 loop reads CATSRGDGGSSSGNTIYF. CDR3 nucleotides: TGTGCCACCAGCAGAGGGGACGGGGGGTCGAGCTCTGGAAACACCATATATTTT.

The chain links TRBV18 to TRBJ1-1, with 9 bases matching TRBD1. The CDR3 contains 17 residues. Germline V gene data show CDR1 as KGHSH and CDR2 as LQKENI. Trimming cost V 0 bases and J 6 bases; bases outside gene matches: 11. This CDR3 is CASSPPKDRGFHPEAFF. The CDR3 DNA reads as TGTGCCAGCTCACCACCGAAGGACAGGGGTTTTCACCCTGAAGCTTTCTTT.

The chain links TRBV27 to TRBJ2-5; TRBD2 matches at 9 bases. The CDR3 runs to 14 residues. V dropped 6 bases and J dropped 4; count of bases not matched to a gene: 6. Germline-derived CDR1 and CDR2 are MNHEY and SMNVEV (reference sequence). CDR3 loop: CASRRGGLRETQYF. The CDR3 bases are TGTGCCAGCAGGCGGGGGGGCCTTAGAGAGACCCAGTACTTC.

This chain joins TRBV7-9 and TRBJ2-4; tentatively, D is TRBD2 (5 bases). CDR1 is SEHNR and CDR2 is FQNEAQ in the germline V gene (reference sequence). The CDR3 extends over 18 amino acids. V lost 1 base to trimming and J lost 1 base, with 17 bases between them. The CDR3 sequence is CASSLVLSGRGAKNIQYF. The DNA for the CDR3 is TGTGCCAGCAGCTTAGTCTTATCGGGGAGAGGGGCCAAAAACATTCAGTACTTC. The full variable domain, its missing parts supplied by reference TRBV7-9 and TRBJ2-4, is DTGVSQNPRHKITKRGQNVTFRCDPISEHNRLYWYRQTLGQGPEFLTYFQNEAQLEKSRLLSDRFSAERPKGSFSTLEIQRTEQGDSAMYLCASSLVLSGRGAKNIQYFGAGTRLSVL.

The chain combines TRBV10-1 with TRBJ2-1; tentative D call: TRBD1 (5 bases). V lost 7 bases and J lost 11, with 18 bases in between. Germline V gives CDR1 WNHNN, CDR2 SYGVQD (reference sequence). CDR3 length: 13 residues. This CDR3 is CASNSDKSLKQFF. CDR3 coding DNA: TGCGCCAGCAACTCGGACAAGAGTTTAAAGCAGTTCTTC.

The rearrangement joins TRBV25-1 to TRBJ1-1, with 8 bases identical to TRBD1. Germline assignment: CDR1 MGHDK and CDR2 SYGVNS. CDR3 length: 15 residues. J was trimmed by 0 bases and V by 2 bases; bases with no gene match: 2. This CDR3 is CASSEQGALNTEAFF. CDR3 bases: TGTGCCAGCAGTGAACAGGGGGCCTTGAACACTGAAGCTTTCTTT.

The V and J genes are TRBV10-3 and TRBJ2-7; 7 bases fit TRBD2. Germline V gives CDR1 ENHRY, CDR2 SYGVKD. The CDR3 consists of 12 residues. The V gene end was trimmed by 10 bases and the J gene end by 1 base; junction bases not matched to a gene: 4. The CDR3 is CATTAGSYEQYF. In DNA, the CDR3 is TGTGCCACGACAGCGGGGTCCTACGAGCAGTACTTC.

V is TRBV7-8 and J is TRBJ2-7; 12 nucleotides agree with TRBD1. CDR1 is SGHVS, CDR2 FQNEAQ, per germline. With 4 bases clipped from V and 2 bases from J, the junction kept 9 bases outside the gene matches. The CDR3 is 17 residues long. This CDR3 reads CASSSRDRGRRTYEQYF. The CDR3 nucleotides read TGTGCCAGCAGCTCCCGGGACAGGGGGCGCAGGACCTACGAGCAGTACTTC.

A few counts support this clone. This rearrangement joins TRBV15 to TRBJ2-1; a weak D match, TRBD1 (6 bases). V lost 5 bases, J lost 5 bases, and 16 bases lay in between. Germline assignment: CDR1 LNHNV and CDR2 YYDKDF (reference sequence). CDR3 length: 15 residues. The CDR3 loop reads CATSSGPGADNEQFF. CDR3 nucleotides: TGTGCCACCAGCTCTGGTCCAGGGGCTGACAATGAGCAGTTCTTC.

This chain connects TRBV28 to TRBJ2-2; TRBD1 matches 7 bases. This CDR3 spans 15 amino acids. Losses at the gene ends were 3 bases for V and 2 bases for J; bases not matched to a gene: 3. Per the germline V gene, CDR1 is MDHEN and CDR2 is SYDVKM. DNA of the CDR3: TGTGCCAGCAGTTTCTTAGGGGGCAACACCGGGGAGCTGTTTTTT. Its protein product is CASSFLGGNTGELFF.

A remark on this clone: An end of the junction does not agree with germline; a read error may underlie this. The gene calls are TRBV18 and TRBJ2-3; 9 bases align to TRBD1. This CDR3 is built from 15 residues. Germline-derived CDR1 and CDR2 are KGHSH and LQKENI. Here the CDR3 reads CASSPSGQGTDTQYF. The CDR3 region has the DNA TGTGCCAGCTCGCCTTCGGGACAGGGCACCGATACGCAGTATTTT. Together with reference TRBV18 and TRBJ2-3, the CDR3 gives the full variable domain: NAGVMQNPRHLVRRRGQEARLRCSPMKGHSHVYWYRQLPEEGLKFMVYLQKENIIDESGMPKERFSAEFPKEGPSILRIQQVVRGDSAAYFCASSPSGQGTDTQYFGPGTRLTVL.

The chain has TRBV2 and TRBJ2-5; D possibly corresponds to TRBD2 (5 bases). The J call is in doubt because the DNA end fits TRBJ2-7 better. From germline, CDR1 is SNHLY and CDR2 FYNNEI. The CDR3 sequence is 12 residues long. The CDR3 here is CASSDAAGEQYF. Here the CDR3 DNA reads TGTGCCAGCAGTGATGCCGCGGGCGAGCAGTACTTC.